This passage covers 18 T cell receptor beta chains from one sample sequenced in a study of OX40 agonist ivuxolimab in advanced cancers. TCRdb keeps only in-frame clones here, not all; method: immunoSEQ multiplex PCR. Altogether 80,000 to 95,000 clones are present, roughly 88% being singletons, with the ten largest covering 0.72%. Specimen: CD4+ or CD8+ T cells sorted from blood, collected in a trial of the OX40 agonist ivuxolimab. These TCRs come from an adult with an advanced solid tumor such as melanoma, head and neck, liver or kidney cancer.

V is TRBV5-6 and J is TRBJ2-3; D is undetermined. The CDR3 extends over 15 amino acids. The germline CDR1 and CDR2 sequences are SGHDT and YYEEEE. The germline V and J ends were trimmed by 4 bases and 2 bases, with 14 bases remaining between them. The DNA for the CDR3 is TGTGCCAGCAGCCCATCATCAGATATCACAGATACGCAGTATTTT. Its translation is CASSPSSDITDTQYF.

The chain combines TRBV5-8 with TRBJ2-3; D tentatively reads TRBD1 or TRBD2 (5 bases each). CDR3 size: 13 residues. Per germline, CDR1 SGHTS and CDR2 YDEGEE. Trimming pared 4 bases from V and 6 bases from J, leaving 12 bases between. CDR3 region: CASSPGARDTQYF. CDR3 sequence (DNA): TGTGCCAGCAGCCCCGGGGCCAGGGATACGCAGTATTTT.

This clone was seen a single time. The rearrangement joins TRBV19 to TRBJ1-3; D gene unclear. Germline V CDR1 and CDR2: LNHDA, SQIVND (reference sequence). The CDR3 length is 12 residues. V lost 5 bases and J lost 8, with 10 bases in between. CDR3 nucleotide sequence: TGTGCCAGTAGTCCCGCCGTAGACACCATATATTTT. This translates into CASSPAVDTIYF. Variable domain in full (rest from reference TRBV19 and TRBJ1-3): DGGITQSPKYLFRKEGQNVTLSCEQNLNHDAMYWYRQDPGQGLRLIYYSQIVNDFQKGDIAEGYSVSREKKESFPLTVTSAQKNPTAFYLCASSPAVDTIYFGEGSWLTVV.

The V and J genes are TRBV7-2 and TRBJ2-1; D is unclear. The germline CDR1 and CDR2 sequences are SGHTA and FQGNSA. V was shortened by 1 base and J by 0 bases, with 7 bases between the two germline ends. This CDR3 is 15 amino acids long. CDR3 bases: TGTGCCAGCAGCTTAGAGGTGAGCTCCTACAATGAGCAGTTCTTC. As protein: CASSLEVSSYNEQFF.

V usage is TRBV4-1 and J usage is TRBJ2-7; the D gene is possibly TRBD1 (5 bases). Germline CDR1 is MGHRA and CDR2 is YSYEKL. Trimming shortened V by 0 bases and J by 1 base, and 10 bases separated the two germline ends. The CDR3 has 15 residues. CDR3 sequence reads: CASSQDRGSSYEQYF. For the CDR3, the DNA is TGCGCCAGCAGCCAAGATAGGGGCTCTTCCTACGAGCAGTACTTC.

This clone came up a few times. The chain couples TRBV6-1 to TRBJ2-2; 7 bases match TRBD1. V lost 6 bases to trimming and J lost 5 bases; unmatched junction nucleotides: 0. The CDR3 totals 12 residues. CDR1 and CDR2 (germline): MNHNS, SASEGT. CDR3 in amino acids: CASRQGTGELFF. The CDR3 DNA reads TGTGCCAGCAGACAGGGGACCGGGGAGCTGTTTTTT.

Here the CDR3 DNA reads TGTGCCAGCAGAATACAGGCCCAAGAGACCCAGTACTTC. It specifies CASRIQAQETQYF. The V gene is TRBV2, the J gene TRBJ2-5; D may be TRBD1 (5 bases). V was cut by 6 bases and J by 1 base, with 9 bases left in between. This CDR3 is 13 amino acids long. The germline V gene has CDR1 SNHLY and CDR2 FYNNEI.

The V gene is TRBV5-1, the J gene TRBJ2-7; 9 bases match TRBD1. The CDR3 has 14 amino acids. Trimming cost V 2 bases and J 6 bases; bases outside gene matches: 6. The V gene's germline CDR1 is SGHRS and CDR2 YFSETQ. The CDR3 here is CASSFTGGTGEQYF. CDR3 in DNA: TGCGCCAGCAGCTTTACAGGGGGCACAGGCGAGCAGTACTTC. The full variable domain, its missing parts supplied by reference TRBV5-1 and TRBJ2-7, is KAGVTQTPRYLIKTRGQQVTLSCSPISGHRSVSWYQQTPGQGLQFLFEYFSETQRNKGNFPGRFSGRQFSNSRSEMNVSTLELGDSALYLCASSFTGGTGEQYFGPGTRLTVT.

The CDR3 DNA sequence: TGTGCCAGCAGCCCCCAGATCGCAACTAATGAAAAACTGTTTTTT. It is translated as CASSPQIATNEKLFF. The chain employs TRBV14 and TRBJ1-4; D uncertain. The CDR3 has 15 residues. Looked up from germline, CDR1 is SGHDN and CDR2 is FVKESK. Trimming took 4 bases from V and 0 from J, leaving 9 bases between them.

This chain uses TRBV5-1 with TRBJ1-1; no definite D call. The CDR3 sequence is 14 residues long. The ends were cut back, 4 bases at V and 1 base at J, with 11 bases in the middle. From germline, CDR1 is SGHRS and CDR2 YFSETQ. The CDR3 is CASSIGRGNTEAFF. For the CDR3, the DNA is TGCGCCAGCAGCATCGGGCGGGGGAACACTGAAGCTTTCTTT.

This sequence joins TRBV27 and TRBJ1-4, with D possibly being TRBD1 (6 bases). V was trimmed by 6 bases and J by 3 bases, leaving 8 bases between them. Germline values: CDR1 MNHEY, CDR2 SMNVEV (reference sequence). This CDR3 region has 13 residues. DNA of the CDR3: TGTGCCAGCAGACAGGGAGCTAATGAAAAACTGTTTTTT. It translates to CASRQGANEKLFF.

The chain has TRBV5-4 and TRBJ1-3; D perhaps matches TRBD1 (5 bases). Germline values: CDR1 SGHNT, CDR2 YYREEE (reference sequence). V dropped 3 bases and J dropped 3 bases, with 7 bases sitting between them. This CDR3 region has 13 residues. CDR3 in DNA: TGTGCCAGCAGCTCTACAGGTGGAAACACCATATATTTT. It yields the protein CASSSTGGNTIYF.

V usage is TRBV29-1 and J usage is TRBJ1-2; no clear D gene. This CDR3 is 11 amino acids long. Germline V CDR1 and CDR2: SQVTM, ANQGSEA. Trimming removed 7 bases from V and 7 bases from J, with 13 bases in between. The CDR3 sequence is CSASHPGGYTF. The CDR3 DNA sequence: TGCAGCGCTAGTCATCCAGGTGGCTACACCTTC.

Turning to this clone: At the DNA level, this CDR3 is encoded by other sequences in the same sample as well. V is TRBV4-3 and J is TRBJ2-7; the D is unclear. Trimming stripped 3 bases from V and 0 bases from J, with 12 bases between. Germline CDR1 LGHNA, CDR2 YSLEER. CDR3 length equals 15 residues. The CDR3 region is CASSQVARPSYEQYF. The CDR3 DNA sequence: TGCGCCAGCAGCCAGGTCGCCAGGCCCTCCTACGAGCAGTACTTC.

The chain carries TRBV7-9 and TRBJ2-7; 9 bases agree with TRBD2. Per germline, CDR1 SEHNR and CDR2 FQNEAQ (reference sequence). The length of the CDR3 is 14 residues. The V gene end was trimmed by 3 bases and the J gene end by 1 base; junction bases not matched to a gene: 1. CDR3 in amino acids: CASSLAGGSYEQYF. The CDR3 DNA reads TGTGCCAGCAGCTTGGCGGGAGGGTCCTACGAGCAGTACTTC.

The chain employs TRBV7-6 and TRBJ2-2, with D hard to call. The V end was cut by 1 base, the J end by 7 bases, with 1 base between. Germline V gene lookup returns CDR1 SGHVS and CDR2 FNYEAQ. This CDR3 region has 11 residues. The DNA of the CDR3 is TGTGCCAGCAGCTTAGTCGGGGAGCTGTTTTTT. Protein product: CASSLVGELFF.

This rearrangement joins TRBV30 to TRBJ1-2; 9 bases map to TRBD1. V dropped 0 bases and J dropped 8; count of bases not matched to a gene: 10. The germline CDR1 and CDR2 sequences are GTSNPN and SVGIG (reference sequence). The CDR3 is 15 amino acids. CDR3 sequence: CAWSVMDRGGLGYTF. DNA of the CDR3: TGTGCCTGGAGTGTAATGGACAGGGGTGGGCTCGGCTACACCTTC.

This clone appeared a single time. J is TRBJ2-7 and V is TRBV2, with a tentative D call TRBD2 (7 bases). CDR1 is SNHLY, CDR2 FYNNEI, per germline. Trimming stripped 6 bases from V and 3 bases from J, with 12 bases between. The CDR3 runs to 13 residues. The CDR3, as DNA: TGTGCCAGCAGAAGGGGGGGGATCTACGAGCAGTACTTC. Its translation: CASRRGGIYEQYF. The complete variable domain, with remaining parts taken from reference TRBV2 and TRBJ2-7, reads EPEVTQTPSHQVTQMGQEVILRCVPISNHLYFYWYRQILGQKVEFLVSFYNNEISEKSEIFDDQFSVERPDGSNFTLKIRSTKLEDSAMYFCASRRGGIYEQYFGPGTRLTVT.